The 26 T cell receptor beta chains below were found in one sample sequenced in a study of cytomegalovirus exposure and HLA in healthy donors. The PCR had 60 Vbeta and 13 Jbeta primers. Only in-frame clones appear in the TCRdb table, and some are missing; sequencing was by immunoSEQ multiplex PCR. The profile shows 170,000 or so clones, approximately 81% of them singletons. Sample: PBMCs. These receptors were collected from a boy between 2 and 10 years old in good health and CMV-seronegative.

This chain uses TRBV19 with TRBJ2-4, with 7 bases identical to TRBD1. The CDR3 extends over 13 amino acids. From germline, CDR1 is LNHDA and CDR2 SQIVND (reference sequence). The V segment lost 3 bases and the J segment 5 bases; nucleotides outside the gene matches: 1. The CDR3 is CASSIDRENIQYF. The CDR3 DNA sequence: TGTGCCAGTAGTATCGACAGGGAAAACATTCAGTACTTC.

The gene calls are TRBV10-1 and TRBJ2-1; perhaps TRBD2 as D (7 bases). V was cut by 0 bases and J by 7 bases, with 31 bases left in between. The CDR3 is 21 residues long. Germline CDR1 and CDR2: WNHNN and SYGVQD (reference sequence). CDR3 nucleotides: TGCGCCAGCAGTGAGTCGCGGAGGGGGGGCTTAGGACTTATAGGGGCTAATGAGCAGTTCTTC. Translating it yields CASSESRRGGLGLIGANEQFF.

The rearrangement links TRBV18 to TRBJ1-2; D gene uncertain. The V and J ends lost 3 bases and 6 bases respectively, with 14 bases between them. The CDR3 runs 14 residues. The V gene's germline CDR1 is KGHSH and CDR2 LQKENI. The CDR3 here is CASSPITDRNGYTF. DNA for the CDR3: TGTGCCAGCTCACCTATAACAGATCGAAATGGCTACACCTTC. The full variable domain, rest sourced from reference TRBV18 and TRBJ1-2, is NAGVMQNPRHLVRRRGQEARLRCSPMKGHSHVYWYRQLPEEGLKFMVYLQKENIIDESGMPKERFSAEFPKEGPSILRIQQVVRGDSAAYFCASSPITDRNGYTFGSGTRLTVV.

There are a few counts of this clone. The V gene is TRBV9, the J gene TRBJ2-1, with 10 bases lining up with TRBD2. The CDR3 is 16 residues long. Trimming took 6 bases from V and 8 from J; bases not matched to a gene: 14. CDR1 and CDR2 from the germline V gene are SGDLS and YYNGEE. The CDR3 coding sequence is TGTGCCAGCACCCCGGGTGGGAGCGGGAGGGGGTATGAGCAGTTCTTC. Its translation: CASTPGGSGRGYEQFF.

This chain joins TRBV4-1 and TRBJ1-2; 7 bases map to TRBD1. CDR3 length: 16 amino acids. Germline V gives CDR1 MGHRA, CDR2 YSYEKL. V dropped 4 bases and J dropped 8; count of bases not matched to a gene: 16. The CDR3 loop is CASSPLMKDREYGYTF. DNA of the CDR3: TGCGCCAGCAGCCCCCTAATGAAAGACAGGGAGTACGGCTACACCTTC.

This chain uses TRBV7-2 with TRBJ2-7, with 9 nucleotides matching TRBD1. The ends lost 5 bases at V and 4 bases at J; junction bases unmatched: 9. The CDR3 consists of 15 residues. The V gene's germline CDR1 is SGHTA and CDR2 FQGNSA. CDR3 DNA sequence: TGTGCCAGCAGCGTTGGACAGGGGTATCCGTACGAGCAGTACTTC. Amino acid sequence: CASSVGQGYPYEQYF.

The chain couples TRBV7-9 to TRBJ2-3; 15 bases fit TRBD2. CDR3 length equals 18 residues. V lost 5 bases to trimming and J lost 2 bases; unmatched junction nucleotides: 8. From germline, CDR1 is SEHNR and CDR2 FQNEAQ (reference sequence). Written as DNA, the CDR3 is TGTGCCAGCAGCCATGGACTAGCGGGAGGGCCTTTCACAGATACGCAGTATTTT. It codes for CASSHGLAGGPFTDTQYF.

This clone was seen more than once but under ten times. The chain joins TRBV6-1 to TRBJ2-7; 9 positions agree with TRBD2. The CDR3 runs to 16 residues. Germline-derived CDR1 and CDR2 are MNHNS and SASEGT. Trimming cost V 3 bases and J 4 bases; bases outside gene matches: 10. This CDR3 is CASSDAGTSSRYEQYF. CDR3 coding DNA: TGTGCCAGCAGTGATGCAGGGACTAGCAGCCGGTACGAGCAGTACTTC.

The chain combines TRBV7-6 with TRBJ2-7, with 9 bases lining up with TRBD2. Unmatched junction bases numbered 7, after V lost 4 bases and J lost 6 bases. CDR3 length equals 14 residues. In germline, CDR1 is SGHVS, CDR2 FNYEAQ. This chain's CDR3 is CASSSSKREAEQYF. The CDR3 DNA reads as TGTGCCAGCAGCTCCTCTAAGCGGGAGGCCGAGCAGTACTTC.

The chain is built from TRBV5-1 and TRBJ2-5, with D tentatively TRBD1 (5 bases). The V end lost 4 bases, the J end lost 1 base, and 14 bases lay between the germline ends. The length of the CDR3 is 15 residues. In germline, CDR1 is SGHRS, CDR2 YFSETQ. CDR3 nucleotides: TGCGCCAGCAGCCACGAGTGGGGCGGCCAAGAGACCCAGTACTTC. Protein sequence: CASSHEWGGQETQYF.

The CDR3: CASSETGGRQPQHF. For the CDR3, the DNA is TGTGCCAGCAGCGAAACAGGGGGCAGACAGCCCCAGCATTTT. The rearrangement joins TRBV6-1 to TRBJ1-5; 9 bases fit TRBD1. Germline V CDR1 and CDR2: MNHNS, SASEGT. The trim removed 6 bases at V and 7 bases at J, leaving 7 bases unmatched. The CDR3 runs 14 residues.

J is TRBJ1-4 and V is TRBV4-1, with unresolved D. The V end lost 4 bases, the J end lost 4 bases, and 10 bases lay between the germline ends. Germline CDR1 reads MGHRA; CDR2 reads YSYEKL. The CDR3 is made up of 14 amino acids. CDR3 coding DNA: TGCGCCAGCAGCCTAAACAGTTATAATGAAAAACTGTTTTTT. It translates to CASSLNSYNEKLFF.

This chain uses TRBV27 with TRBJ2-7; 9 nucleotides line up with TRBD1. Germline trimming cut 5 bases from V and 6 bases from J; bases unmatched to any gene: 5. The CDR3 is made up of 13 amino acids. Germline-derived CDR1 and CDR2 are MNHEY and SMNVEV (reference sequence). CDR3 loop: CASSLGTGSEQYF. The CDR3 DNA reads TGTGCCAGCAGTCTAGGGACAGGGAGCGAGCAGTACTTC.

The V gene is TRBV15, the J gene TRBJ2-1; 12 bases fit TRBD2. Per germline, CDR1 LNHNV and CDR2 YYDKDF (reference sequence). This CDR3 region has 18 residues. The V gene end was trimmed by 1 base and the J gene end by 5 bases; junction bases not matched to a gene: 9. CDR3 in amino acids: CATSRGSILAGGDNEQFF. Here the CDR3 DNA reads TGTGCCACCAGCAGAGGATCCATCCTAGCGGGAGGGGACAATGAGCAGTTCTTC.

This clone was detected only a few times. The chain carries TRBV6-5 and TRBJ1-2; perhaps TRBD1 as D (5 bases). Germline V CDR1 and CDR2: MNHEY, SVGAGI. The CDR3 length is 14 residues. Trimming removed 2 bases from V and 6 bases from J, with 13 bases in between. CDR3 DNA sequence: TGTGCCAGCAGTTACATGGGGGGAAGGAATGGCTACACCTTC. Residues: CASSYMGGRNGYTF.

CDR3 bases: TGTGCCACCAGCAGAGGTTCGGGGGAGATGAGAGATACGCAGTATTTT. It encodes CATSRGSGEMRDTQYF. V gene TRBV15 combines with J gene TRBJ2-3; TRBD2 might be the D (6 bases). This CDR3 comprises 16 residues. Germline-derived CDR1 and CDR2 are LNHNV and YYDKDF (reference sequence). The ends were cut back, 1 base at V and 5 bases at J, with 16 bases in the middle.

The chain recombines TRBV5-4 with TRBJ2-7, with a tentative D call TRBD2 (6 bases). The V end was cut by 4 bases, the J end by 0 bases, with 14 bases between. CDR3 length: 15 residues. CDR1 SGHNT and CDR2 YYREEE come from the germline V gene (reference sequence). The CDR3 spells CASSLSGLSSYEQYF. As DNA, the CDR3 is TGTGCCAGCAGCCTTAGCGGATTGAGCTCCTACGAGCAGTACTTC.

The V call is TRBV28, the J call TRBJ1-2, with 12 bases lining up with TRBD1. The CDR3 covers 16 residues. The V segment lost 8 bases and the J segment 7 bases; nucleotides outside the gene matches: 14. Germline values: CDR1 MDHEN, CDR2 SYDVKM. The CDR3 region is CASLLRDRGRGFGYTF. In DNA form, the CDR3 reads TGTGCCAGCCTACTCCGGGACAGGGGGCGGGGTTTTGGCTACACCTTC.

This chain joins TRBV10-3 and TRBJ2-7; D is perhaps TRBD2 (6 bases). The CDR3 is 15 amino acids. CDR1 ENHRY and CDR2 SYGVKD come from the germline V gene. The V end was cut by 7 bases, the J end by 2 bases, with 18 bases between. The CDR3 DNA is TGTGCCATCACCCCTGGGGCGGGACGGGCCTACGAGCAGTACTTC. Translated, it gives CAITPGAGRAYEQYF.

The rearrangement uses TRBV19 and TRBJ1-1; no clear D gene. There are 17 residues in the CDR3. V was trimmed by 0 bases and J by 0 bases, leaving 14 bases between them. The germline V gene has CDR1 LNHDA and CDR2 SQIVND (reference sequence). CDR3 in DNA: TGTGCCAGTAGTATAGATCACTGGGGAGGCATGAACACTGAAGCTTTCTTT. It yields the protein CASSIDHWGGMNTEAFF.

The chain is built from TRBV6-1 and TRBJ2-5; no definite D call. The CDR3 loop spans 15 amino acids. Trimming left V 4 bases short and J 5 bases short, with 17 bases between. Germline CDR1 MNHNS, CDR2 SASEGT. CDR3 sequence reads: CASSVIRGLSETQYF. The DNA for the CDR3 is TGTGCCAGCAGTGTTATTAGAGGATTGTCGGAGACCCAGTACTTC.

The rearrangement joins TRBV5-1 to TRBJ2-4; the match to TRBD1 covers 8 bases. Looked up from germline, CDR1 is SGHRS and CDR2 is YFSETQ. The J segment lost 7 bases and the V segment lost 4 bases, leaving 7 bases of the junction unmatched. The CDR3 is 14 residues long. CDR3 residues: CASSERQGSNIQYF. The CDR3 DNA reads TGCGCCAGCAGCGAAAGACAGGGGTCGAACATTCAGTACTTC.

Notes on this clone: The identical CDR3 is also encoded by other nucleotide sequences in the sample. The rearrangement uses TRBV28 and TRBJ1-2, with D maybe TRBD1 (6 bases). V lost 6 bases to trimming and J lost 2 bases, with 10 bases between them. Germline V gene data show CDR1 as MDHEN and CDR2 as SYDVKM. This CDR3 is 13 amino acids long. In DNA, the CDR3 is TGTGCCAGCAGACCTACAGGGAACTATGGCTACACCTTC. Its translation: CASRPTGNYGYTF.

V is TRBV27 and J is TRBJ1-2, with D perhaps TRBD1 (6 bases). CDR3 length equals 18 residues. Germline assignment: CDR1 MNHEY and CDR2 SMNVEV (reference sequence). Deletions cut 3 bases from V and 3 bases from J, with 23 bases between. CDR3 nucleotides: TGTGCCAGCAGTTTCACCATCCTGACAGGCAAGAGGTACTATGGCTACACCTTC. Translated: CASSFTILTGKRYYGYTF.

The gene calls are TRBV27 and TRBJ2-1; 7 bases fit TRBD2. Germline-derived CDR1 and CDR2 are MNHEY and SMNVEV (reference sequence). This CDR3 has 12 amino acids. V lost 6 bases to trimming and J lost 7 bases; unmatched junction nucleotides: 3. The CDR3 DNA follows: TGTGCCAGCAGCCGGCGGGGGAATGAGCAGTTCTTC. This encodes CASSRRGNEQFF.

The V call is TRBV6-5, the J call TRBJ1-1; no clear D. The CDR3 totals 13 residues. Germline V gene lookup returns CDR1 MNHEY and CDR2 SVGAGI. V was shortened by 10 bases and J by 4 bases, with 16 bases between the two germline ends. The CDR3 protein is CATYGEEVTEAFF. The DNA of the CDR3 is TGTGCCACATACGGGGAGGAAGTCACTGAAGCTTTCTTT.